This note documents a single TCR beta chain sequence. Its specificity is unknown. The data belong to a study of cytomegalovirus exposure and HLA in healthy donors. Germline V CDR1 and CDR2: SNHLY, FYNNEI. With 0 bases removed from V and 8 bases from J, the gap between germline ends came to 16 bases. The CDR3 runs to 15 residues. Primers for the PCR totalled 60 Vbeta and 13 Jbeta. Only in-frame clones appear in the TCRdb table, and some are missing; sequencing was by immunoSEQ multiplex PCR. The sample records about 140,000 clones, roughly 80% being singletons. Study-level results: Being productive about 87% or about 30% of the time was typical of most TCR beta V segments in an earlier analysis. Further analysis, carried out later, found HLA-associated TCR beta chains more clonally expanded than equally common other chains. Within the data, a cluster of highly shared sequence variants was likely a sequencing artifact.

The sample taken for sequencing was PBMCs. The source is a female donor in good health and CMV-seronegative. The rearrangement links TRBV2 to TRBJ1-2; D gene uncertain. CDR3: CASSEARTEVQGYTF. The CDR3 nucleotides are TGTGCCAGCAGTGAAGCCCGAACAGAAGTGCAAGGCTACACCTTC.